This TCR beta chain was obtained from a study of beta chain features in type 1 diabetes. Notes on the study in general: Whatever favoring of shorter templates PCR might show would apply equally to patients and controls.

The CDR3 loop spans 13 amino acids. The V end lost 1 base, the J end lost 4 bases, and 6 bases lay between the germline ends. The germline CDR1 and CDR2 sequences are LNHNV and YYDKDF (reference sequence). Since all of the isolated RNA was reverse transcribed, expressed TCRB transcripts were what got sequenced. Each sample of naive, central memory or regulatory T cells had, on average, roughly 3.5 million reads. Profiling relied on immunoSEQ multiplex PCR, and the TCRdb table lists in-frame clones only, not all of them. The repertoire holds 450,000 to 550,000 clones, with approximately 31% as singletons. Concerning this clone itself: The antigen is unknown.

This TCR came from a man aged 18-30 years in good health. The chain links TRBV15 to TRBJ2-3; D is uncertain. Sample: naive CD4+ T cells from blood. The CDR3 spells CATSRVGPDTQYF. CDR3 bases: TGTGCCACCAGCAGAGTCGGGCCAGATACGCAGTATTTT.